This entry is about one TCR beta chain. What it binds is unknown. The data derive from a study of T cell responses to AZD1222 COVID-19 vaccine. General study points: No repertoire was sampled before or during the peak T cell response, only after it. Baseline seropositivity characterized only a handful of AZD1222 recipients. White British people made up most donors, females outnumbered males, and clonal diversity was possibly underestimated.

The CDR3 has 16 amino acids. V shed 5 bases, J shed 4 bases, and the junction held 10 bases outside the gene matches. The germline CDR1 and CDR2 sequences are MDHEN and SYDVKM. The data were produced by immunoSEQ multiplex PCR, yet TCRdb's version contains in-frame clones alone and is incomplete. The sample has under 150,000 clones; just over 85% are singletons. This TCR was recovered from an adult in good health. The sequencing used peripheral blood, collected on day 0 of AZD1222 vaccination. The rearrangement links TRBV28 to TRBJ2-1, with 8 bases aligning to TRBD1. CDR3 in DNA: TGTGCCAGCAGTACACCAGGGGGCGCATCATACAATGAGCAGTTCTTC. It translates to CASSTPGGASYNEQFF.